The T cell receptor (beta chain) described here comes from a study of CD8+ T cells in alopecia areata. As to treatment: oral pan-JAK inhibitor, 5-10 mg twice daily. J gave up 7 bases and V 0 bases, and 15 bases lay outside the gene matches. Per the germline V gene, CDR1 is GTSNPN and CDR2 is SVGIG (reference sequence). CDR3 length: 17 residues. RNA extraction and reverse transcription yielded cDNA as sequencing template. TCRdb's table, derived via immunoSEQ multiplex PCR, lists solely in-frame clones and lacks some. The data contain hundreds of thousands of clones, 66% of them singletons. This specimen was CD4+ T cells sorted from blood, taken around week 46, from a patient treated with tofacitinib. This TCR came from a human donor with alopecia areata. The rearrangement links TRBV30 to TRBJ1-5, with 7 bases that match TRBD1. CDR3 amino acids: CAWSVGGGGVLGQPQHF. Written as DNA, the CDR3 is TGTGCCTGGAGTGTAGGGGGCGGCGGGGTATTGGGCCAGCCCCAGCATTTT. The whole variable domain, filled in from reference TRBV30 and TRBJ1-5, reads SQTIHQWPATLVQPVGSPLSLECTVEGTSNPNLYWYRQAAGRGLQLLFYSVGIGQISSEVPQNLSASRPQDRQFILSSKKLLLSDSGFYLCAWSVGGGGVLGQPQHFGDGTRLSIL.